This T cell receptor beta chain emerged from a study of cytomegalovirus exposure and HLA in healthy donors. General study results and limits: At a 0.05 false discovery rate, a later analysis found 18,000 or so TCR beta sequences to be associated with HLA alleles. Cytomegalovirus status was reportedly diagnosed by the classifier with high specificity and sensitivity.

Use of 60 Vbeta and 13 Jbeta primers characterized the PCR. Using immunoSEQ multiplex PCR, the repertoire was profiled, and TCRdb retains in-frame clones only, with some absent. The data contain 150,000 to 200,000 clones, 75% to 85% of them seen just once; the ten biggest clones take up approximately 1.5%. In regard to this clone: Its specificity is unknown.

CDR1 is LNHDA and CDR2 is SQIVND in the germline V gene (reference sequence). J lost 0 bases, V lost 5 bases, and 6 bases had no gene match. The CDR3 covers 15 residues. This TCR derives from a woman under 40 in good health and CMV-seropositive. The rearrangement links TRBV19 to TRBJ1-1; TRBD1 matches at 7 bases. Sequencing was performed on PBMCs. CDR3 in amino acids: CASSSSGTVNTEAFF. CDR3 sequence (DNA): TGTGCCAGTAGTTCGTCCGGGACAGTGAACACTGAAGCTTTCTTT.